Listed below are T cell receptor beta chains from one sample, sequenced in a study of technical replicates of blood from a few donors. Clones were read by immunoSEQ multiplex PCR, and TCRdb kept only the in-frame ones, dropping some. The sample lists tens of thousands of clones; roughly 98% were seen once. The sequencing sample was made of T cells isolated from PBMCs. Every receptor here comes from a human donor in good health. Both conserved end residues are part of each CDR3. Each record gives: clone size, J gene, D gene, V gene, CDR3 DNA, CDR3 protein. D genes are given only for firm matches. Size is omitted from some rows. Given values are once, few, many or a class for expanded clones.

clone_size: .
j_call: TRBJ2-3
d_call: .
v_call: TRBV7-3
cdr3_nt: TGTGCCAGCAGCTTAAAGGGGCCCGATACGCAGTATTTT
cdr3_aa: CASSLKGPDTQYF

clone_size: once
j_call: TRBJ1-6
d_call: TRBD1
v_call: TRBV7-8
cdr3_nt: TGTGCCAGCAGCTTCCTGCCCGACAGGGGACACTCACCCCTCCACTTT
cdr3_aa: CASSFLPDRGHSPLHF

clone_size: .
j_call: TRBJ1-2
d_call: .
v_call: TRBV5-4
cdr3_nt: TGTGCCAGCAGCACGGGGACACAGGCTTATGGCTACACCTTC
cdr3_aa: CASSTGTQAYGYTF

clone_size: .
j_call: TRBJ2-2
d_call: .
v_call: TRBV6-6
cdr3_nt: TGTGCCAGCAGTACCCCGGGACAAAACACCGGGGAGCTGTTTTTT
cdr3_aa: CASSTPGQNTGELFF

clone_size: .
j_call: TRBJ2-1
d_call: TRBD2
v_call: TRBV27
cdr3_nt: TGTGCCAGCAGTTTCTTAGCGGGAGCCACCGAGAGCTCCTACAATGAGCAGTTCTTC
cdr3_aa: CASSFLAGATESSYNEQFF

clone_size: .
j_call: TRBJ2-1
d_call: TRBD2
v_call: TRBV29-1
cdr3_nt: TGCAGCGCCCAGCGGGAGAACTACAATGAGCAGTTCTTC
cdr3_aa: CSAQRENYNEQFF

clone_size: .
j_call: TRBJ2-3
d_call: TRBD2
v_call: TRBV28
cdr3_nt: TGTGCCAGCAGTCCGGAAGCGGGAGATACAGATACGCAGTATTTT
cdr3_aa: CASSPEAGDTDTQYF

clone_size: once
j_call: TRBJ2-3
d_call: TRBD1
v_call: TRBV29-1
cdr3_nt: TGCAGCGGTCAACAGGGGGCGCTATCAGATACGCAGTATTTT
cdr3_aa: CSGQQGALSDTQYF

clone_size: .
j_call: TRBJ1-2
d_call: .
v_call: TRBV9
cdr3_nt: TGTGCCAGCAGCGATGACAGGACCTACTATGGCTACACCTTC
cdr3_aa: CASSDDRTYYGYTF

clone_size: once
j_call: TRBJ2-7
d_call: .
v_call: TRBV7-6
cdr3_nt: TGTGCCAGCAGCTTAAGTGTTTCGTCGAAGGTAGCTACCTACGAGCAGTACTTC
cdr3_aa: CASSLSVSSKVATYEQYF

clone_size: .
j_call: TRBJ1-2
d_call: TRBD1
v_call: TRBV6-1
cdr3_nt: TGTGCCAGCAAATGGGACAGGGGATTAGGAGGCTACACCTTC
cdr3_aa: CASKWDRGLGGYTF

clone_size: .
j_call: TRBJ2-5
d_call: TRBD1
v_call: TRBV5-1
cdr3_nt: TGCGCCAGCAGTCGCGCAACAGGGGAAGAGACCCAGTACTTC
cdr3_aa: CASSRATGEETQYF

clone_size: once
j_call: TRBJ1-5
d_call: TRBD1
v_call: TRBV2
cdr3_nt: TGTGCCAGCAGCCCCACCGTGGACAGGACGTATAGCAATCAGCCCCAGCATTTT
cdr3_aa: CASSPTVDRTYSNQPQHF

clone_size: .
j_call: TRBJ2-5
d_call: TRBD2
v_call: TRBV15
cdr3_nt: TGTGCCACCAGCGTAGAGGGCTCTAGCGGGAGACGAGAGACCCAGTACTTC
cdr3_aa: CATSVEGSSGRRETQYF

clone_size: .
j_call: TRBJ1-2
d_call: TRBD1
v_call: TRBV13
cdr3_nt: TGTGCCAGCAGCTACCGACAGGGAACGAACTATGGCTACACCTTC
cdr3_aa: CASSYRQGTNYGYTF

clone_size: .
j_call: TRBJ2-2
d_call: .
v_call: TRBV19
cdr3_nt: TGTGCCAGTAGTGGAGATCGTAGTTCCGGGGAGCTGTTTTTT
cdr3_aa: CASSGDRSSGELFF

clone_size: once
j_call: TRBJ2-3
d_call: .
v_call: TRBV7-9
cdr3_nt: TGTGCCAGCAGCAACGGACAGATCACAGATACGCAGTATTTT
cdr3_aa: CASSNGQITDTQYF

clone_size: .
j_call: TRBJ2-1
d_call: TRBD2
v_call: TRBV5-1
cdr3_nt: TGCGCCAGCAGGTTGAGCGGGGGGGCCTACAATGAGCAGTTCTTC
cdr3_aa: CASRLSGGAYNEQFF

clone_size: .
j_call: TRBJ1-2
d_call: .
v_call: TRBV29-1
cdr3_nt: TGCAGCGTGGACAGAGACTTCTATGGCTACACCTTC
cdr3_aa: CSVDRDFYGYTF

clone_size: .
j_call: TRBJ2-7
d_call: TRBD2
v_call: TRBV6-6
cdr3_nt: TGTGCCAGCAGCATGAACGAGGGACTAGCGGGTGACGAGCAGTACTTC
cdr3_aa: CASSMNEGLAGDEQYF

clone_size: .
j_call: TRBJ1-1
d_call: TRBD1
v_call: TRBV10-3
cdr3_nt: TGTGCCATCAGTGACCCTGGGACAGCGAACACTGAAGCTTTCTTT
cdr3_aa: CAISDPGTANTEAFF

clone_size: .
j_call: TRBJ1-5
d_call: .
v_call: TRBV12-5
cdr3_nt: TGTGCTAGTGGTTTGGTACTTCAGGGTGCGGGAAATCAGCCCCAGCATTTT
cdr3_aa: CASGLVLQGAGNQPQHF

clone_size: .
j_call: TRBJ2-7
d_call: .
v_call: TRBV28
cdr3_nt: TGTGCCAGCACCATCATACAGGAGACTCGGTTCGAGCAGTACTTC
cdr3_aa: CASTIIQETRFEQYF

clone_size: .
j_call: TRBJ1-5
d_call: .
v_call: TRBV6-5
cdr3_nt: TGTGCCAGCAGTTACGGCGGAAATCAGCCCCAGCATTTT
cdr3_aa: CASSYGGNQPQHF

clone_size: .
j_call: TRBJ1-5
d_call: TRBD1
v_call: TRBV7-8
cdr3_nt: TGTGCCAGCAGCTTAACCGGGACAGGGGGTCAGCCCCAGCATTTT
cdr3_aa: CASSLTGTGGQPQHF

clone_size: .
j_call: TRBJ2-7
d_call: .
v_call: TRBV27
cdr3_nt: TGTGCCAGCAGTCCCGGGGGGCGGGCTGGTGAGCAGTACTTC
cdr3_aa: CASSPGGRAGEQYF

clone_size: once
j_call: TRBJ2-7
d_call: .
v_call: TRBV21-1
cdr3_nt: TGTGCCAGCAGCAGCTATTCGGGACTAGCGGGTGCTCTATTCTCCTACGAGCAGTACTTC
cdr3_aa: CASSSYSGLAGALFSYEQYF

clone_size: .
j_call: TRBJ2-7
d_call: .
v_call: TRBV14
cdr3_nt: TGTGCCAGCAGCCAAGTCCTGCGAGGAGATTTCGAGCAGTACTTC
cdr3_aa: CASSQVLRGDFEQYF

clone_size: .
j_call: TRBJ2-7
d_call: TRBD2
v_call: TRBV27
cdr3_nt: TGTGCCAACCTCCTGTTTAGCGGGAGCTCCTACGAGCAGTACTTC
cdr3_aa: CANLLFSGSSYEQYF

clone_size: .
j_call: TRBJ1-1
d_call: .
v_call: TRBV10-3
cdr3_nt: TGTGCCATCGGAGAGAACACTGAAGCTTTCTTT
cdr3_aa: CAIGENTEAFF

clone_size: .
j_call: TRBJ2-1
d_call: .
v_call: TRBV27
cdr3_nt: TGTGCCAGCAGTTTTCAACCCCCGGGTGTGGCATATGAGCAGTTCTTC
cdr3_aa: CASSFQPPGVAYEQFF

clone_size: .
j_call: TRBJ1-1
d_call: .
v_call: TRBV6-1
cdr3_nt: TGTGCCAGCAGTGAAGCAGGTGATCAGGGCTCGGACACTGAAGCTTTCTTT
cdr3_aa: CASSEAGDQGSDTEAFF

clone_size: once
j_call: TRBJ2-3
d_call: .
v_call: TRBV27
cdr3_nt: TGTGCCAGCAGTCTCAGGGAGGCAGATACGCAGTATTTT
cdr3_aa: CASSLREADTQYF

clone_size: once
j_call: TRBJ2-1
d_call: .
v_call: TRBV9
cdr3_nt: TGTGCCAGCAGCGTAGGGACTCCCTACAATGAGCAGTTCTTC
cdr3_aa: CASSVGTPYNEQFF

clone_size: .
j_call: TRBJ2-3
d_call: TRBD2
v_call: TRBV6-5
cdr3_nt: TGTGCCAGCAGTCCGGGACTAGTTCAGACAGATACGCAGTATTTT
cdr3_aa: CASSPGLVQTDTQYF

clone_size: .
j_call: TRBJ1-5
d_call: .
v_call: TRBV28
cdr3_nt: TGTGCCAGCAGTTCCCCTCGGGGACAGCCCCAGCATTTT
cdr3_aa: CASSSPRGQPQHF

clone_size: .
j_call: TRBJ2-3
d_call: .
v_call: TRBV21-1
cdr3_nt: TGTGCCAGCAGGAGACTAGCGGGAGATCCAAGAGATACGCAGTATTTT
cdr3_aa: CASRRLAGDPRDTQYF

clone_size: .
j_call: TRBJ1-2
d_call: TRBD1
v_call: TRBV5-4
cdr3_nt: TGTGCCAGCAGTCCGGGACAGGCATCCTATGGCTACACCTTC
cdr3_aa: CASSPGQASYGYTF

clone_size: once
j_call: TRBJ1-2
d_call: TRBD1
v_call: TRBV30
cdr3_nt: TGTGCCTGGAGAGTGGGACAGGGCAACTATGGCTACACCTTC
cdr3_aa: CAWRVGQGNYGYTF

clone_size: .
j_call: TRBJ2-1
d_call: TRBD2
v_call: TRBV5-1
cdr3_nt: TGCGCCAGCAGCCCGGGACTAGCGGGAGGGCCTGGCTACAATGAGCAGTTCTTC
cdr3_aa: CASSPGLAGGPGYNEQFF

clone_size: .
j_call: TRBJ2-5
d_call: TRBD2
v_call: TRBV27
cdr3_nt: TGTGCCAGCAGTTTAGTGCCTAGCGGGGTAGTCGTTGAGACCCAGTACTTC
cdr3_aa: CASSLVPSGVVVETQYF

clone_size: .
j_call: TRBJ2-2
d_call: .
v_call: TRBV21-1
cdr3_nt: TGTGCCAGCAGCCTAATCCAGGTTACCGGGGAGCTGTTTTTT
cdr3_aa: CASSLIQVTGELFF

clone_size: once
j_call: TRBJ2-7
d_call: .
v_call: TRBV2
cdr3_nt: TGTGCCAGCAGTGCTGCGAGTGGTAATCTCTCCGAGCAGTACTTC
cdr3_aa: CASSAASGNLSEQYF

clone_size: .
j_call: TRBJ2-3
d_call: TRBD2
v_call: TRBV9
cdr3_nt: TGTGCCAGCAGCGTAGGAGCGGGGGGGACTACAAACACAGATACGCAGTATTTT
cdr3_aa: CASSVGAGGTTNTDTQYF

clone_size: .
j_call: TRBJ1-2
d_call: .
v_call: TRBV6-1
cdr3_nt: TGTGCCAGCAGTCCCGGGGAGGGGAGGAGAGGCTACACCTTC
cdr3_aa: CASSPGEGRRGYTF

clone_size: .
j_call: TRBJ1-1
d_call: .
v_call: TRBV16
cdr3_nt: TGTGCCAGCAGCCAATTTGCGGGGGCTGAAGCTTTCTTT
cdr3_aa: CASSQFAGAEAFF